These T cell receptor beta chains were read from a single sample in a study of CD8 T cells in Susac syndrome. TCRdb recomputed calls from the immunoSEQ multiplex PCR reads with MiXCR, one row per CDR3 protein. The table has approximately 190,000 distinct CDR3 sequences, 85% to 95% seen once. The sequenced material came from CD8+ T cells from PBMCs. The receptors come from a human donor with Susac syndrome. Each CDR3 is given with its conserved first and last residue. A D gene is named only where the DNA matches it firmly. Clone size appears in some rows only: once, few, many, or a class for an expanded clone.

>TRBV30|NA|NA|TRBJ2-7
TGTGCCTGGAGTGTAGAGGACTCCTACGAGCAGTACTTC
CAWSVEDSYEQYF
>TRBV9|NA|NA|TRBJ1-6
TGTGCCAGCAGCGTAGAATCGCTCTGGGCAGGTGATAATTCACCCCTCCACTTT
CASSVESLWAGDNSPLHF
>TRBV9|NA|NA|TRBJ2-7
TGTGCCAGCAGCGCCCCCGACTATTCCTACGAGCAGTACTTC
CASSAPDYSYEQYF
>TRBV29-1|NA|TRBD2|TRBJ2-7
TGCAGCGTCGGGGGGGGGACCAACGATGGGTTAGTTCGCGAGCAGTACTTC
CSVGGGTNDGLVREQYF
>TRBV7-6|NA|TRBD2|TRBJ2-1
TGTGCCAGCAGCGTACTAGCGGGAGTGACCTACAATGAGCAGTTCTTC
CASSVLAGVTYNEQFF
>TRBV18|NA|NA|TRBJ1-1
TGTGCCAGCTCACCAGTTGGTGGGACCGCGGACACTGAAGCTTTCTTT
CASSPVGGTADTEAFF
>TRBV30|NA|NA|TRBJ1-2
TGTGCCTGGAGTGTAGGGGGCTATGGCTACACCTTC
CAWSVGGYGYTF
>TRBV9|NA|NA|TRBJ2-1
TGTGCCAGCAGCGAGGACTCGAACAATGAGCAGTTCTTC
CASSEDSNNEQFF
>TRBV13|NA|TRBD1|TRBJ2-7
TGTGCCAGCAGCTCACTAGGACAGGGCAAATCCTACGAGCAGTACTTC
CASSSLGQGKSYEQYF
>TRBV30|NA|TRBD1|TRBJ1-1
TGTGCCTGGAGTGGACAGGGTATCACTGAAGCTTTCTTT
CAWSGQGITEAFF
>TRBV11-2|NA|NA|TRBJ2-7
TGTGCCAGCAGTTGGACAGGGACTACATCCTACGAGCAGTACTTC
CASSWTGTTSYEQYF
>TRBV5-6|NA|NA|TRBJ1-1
TGTGCCAGCAGCACGACAGGTGAAGCTTTCTTT
CASSTTGEAFF
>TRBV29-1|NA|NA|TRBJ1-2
TGCAGCGTCCCCCTTTGGAGGGAAGGCTATGGCTACACCTTC
CSVPLWREGYGYTF
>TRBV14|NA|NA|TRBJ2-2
TGTGCCAGCAGCCCGACTGCAAACACCGGGGAGCTGTTTTTT
CASSPTANTGELFF
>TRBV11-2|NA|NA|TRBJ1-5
TGTGCCAGCAGCTTAGCTTCTTATCAGCCCCAGCATTTT
CASSLASYQPQHF
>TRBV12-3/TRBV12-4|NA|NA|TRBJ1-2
TGTGCCAGCAGCAGACAAGACTATGGCTACACCTTC
CASSRQDYGYTF
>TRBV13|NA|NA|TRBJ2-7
TGTGCCAGCAGCTTCGAGCAGTACTTC
CASSFEQYF
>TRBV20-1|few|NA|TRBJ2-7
TGCAGTGCTACCACCCATGGGAACACTTACGAGCAGTACTTC
CSATTHGNTYEQYF
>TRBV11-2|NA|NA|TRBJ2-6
TGTGCCAGCAGCTTGGGCCTTCTCCGGACAGTTAGTTCCGGGGCCAACGTCCTGACTTTC
CASSLGLLRTVSSGANVLTF
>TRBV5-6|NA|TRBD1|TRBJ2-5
TGTGCCAGCAGCCACGACAGGGAAGAGACCCAGTACTTC
CASSHDREETQYF
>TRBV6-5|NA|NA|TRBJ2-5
TGTGCCAGCAGTTACCTCCGAGGAGGGGGCGTCCAAGAGACCCAGTACTTC
CASSYLRGGGVQETQYF
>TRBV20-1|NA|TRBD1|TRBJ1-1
TGCAGTGCTCCCCGGGACAGGCCTGTGAACACTGAAGCTTTCTTT
CSAPRDRPVNTEAFF
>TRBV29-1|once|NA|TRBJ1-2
TGCAGCGTTGAAGGTGGTGGGTTGGCCTATGGCTACACCTTC
CSVEGGGLAYGYTF
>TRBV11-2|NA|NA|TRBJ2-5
TGTGCCAGCAGCTTAGATCGGATAGGGAAATACGGGGAGACCCAGTACTTC
CASSLDRIGKYGETQYF
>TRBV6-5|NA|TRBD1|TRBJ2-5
TGTGCCAGCAGTTACTCCGGACAGGGGAGCGGCGAGACCCAGTACTTC
CASSYSGQGSGETQYF
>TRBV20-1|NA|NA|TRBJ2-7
TGCAGTGCTAGAGATCCGGACTTATCCTCCTACGAGCAGTACTTC
CSARDPDLSSYEQYF
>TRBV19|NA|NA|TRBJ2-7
TGTGCCAGTAGTATTACGGCGGCACCCAGTGAGCAGTACTTC
CASSITAAPSEQYF
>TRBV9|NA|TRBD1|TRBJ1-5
TGTGCCAGCAGCGACGGGACAGGGGGCAATCAGCCCCAGCATTTT
CASSDGTGGNQPQHF
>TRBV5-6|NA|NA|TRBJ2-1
TGTGCCAGCAGCTTGCTATATAGCTCCTACAATGAGCAGTTCTTC
CASSLLYSSYNEQFF
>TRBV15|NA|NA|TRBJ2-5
TGTGCCACCAGCAGAGAGTCGACAAGGGTCGGGGAGACCCAGTACTTC
CATSRESTRVGETQYF
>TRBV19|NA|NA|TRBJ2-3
TGTGCCAGTAGTTCGACTTGGGGGGACACAGATACGCAGTATTTT
CASSSTWGDTDTQYF
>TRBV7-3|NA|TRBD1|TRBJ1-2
TGTGCCAGCAGTCTAGGGGGCGCAAGGAGAAATGGCTACACCTTC
CASSLGGARRNGYTF
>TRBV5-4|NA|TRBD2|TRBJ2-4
TGTGCCAGCAGCTTCGATGCTAGCGGGGCCCCCAAAAACATTCAGTACTTC
CASSFDASGAPKNIQYF
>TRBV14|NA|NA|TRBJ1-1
TGTGCCAGCGGAATAACCAACACTGAAGCTTTCTTT
CASGITNTEAFF
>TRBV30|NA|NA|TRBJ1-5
TGTGCCTGGAGTGCGAGCAATCAGCCCCAGCATTTT
CAWSASNQPQHF
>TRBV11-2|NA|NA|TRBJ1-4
TGTGCCAGCAGCTTAGTCGGCAGCTGGGCCGAAAAACTGTTTTTT
CASSLVGSWAEKLFF
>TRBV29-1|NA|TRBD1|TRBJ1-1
TGCAGCGTTGCACTACCAGGGGGCACTGAAGCTTTCTTT
CSVALPGGTEAFF
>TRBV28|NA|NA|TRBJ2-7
TGTGCCAGCAGTTATAAAATCGGGGCGGGATCCTACGAGCAGTACTTC
CASSYKIGAGSYEQYF
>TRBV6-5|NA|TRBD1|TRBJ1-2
TGTGCCAGCAGTGGACAGGCGACCGACTATGGCTACACCTTC
CASSGQATDYGYTF
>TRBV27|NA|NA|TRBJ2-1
TGTGCCAGCAGTTTATCTGGCGGGGCAAGCTACAATGAGCAGTTCTTC
CASSLSGGASYNEQFF
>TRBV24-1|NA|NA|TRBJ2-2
TGTGCCACCAGTGATTTGCCGAACACCGGGGAGCTGTTTTTT
CATSDLPNTGELFF
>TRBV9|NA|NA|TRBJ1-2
TGTGCCAGCAGCGTTGGGGGGCAGGTGAACGGCTACACCTTC
CASSVGGQVNGYTF
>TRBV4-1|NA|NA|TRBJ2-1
TGCGCCAGCAGCCCACCGACCTCGGGCTTTAGATACAATGAGCAGTTCTTC
CASSPPTSGFRYNEQFF
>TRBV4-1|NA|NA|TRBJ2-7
TGCGCCAGCAGCCAAGAACGGGAATACGAGCAGTACTTC
CASSQEREYEQYF
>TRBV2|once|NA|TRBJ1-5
TGTGCCAGCAGCCATACAGGGAGCAATCAGCCCCAGCATTTT
CASSHTGSNQPQHF
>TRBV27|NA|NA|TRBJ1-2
TGTGCCAGCAGTTTATCGGTACCCCGGCAGGGATCTGACTATGGCTACACCTTC
CASSLSVPRQGSDYGYTF